Shown below are 23 T cell receptor beta chains from a single sample sequenced in a study of T cell repertoires in cytomegalovirus infection. TCRdb reanalysed the reads using MiXCR and keeps one entry per CDR3 protein. The sample lists 230,000 or so distinct CDR3 sequences, over 15% occurring once. The sample consisted of CD8+ T cells from PBMCs. The source of these receptors is a human donor in good health (CMV status not recorded). Some clones in this sample may be carry-over from other donors' samples.

This clonotype showed up just a few times. The chain has TRBV15 and TRBJ2-3; D not resolved. Trimming cost V 0 bases and J 0 bases, with 13 bases left between them. The CDR3 is 17 residues long. Germline V gene lookup returns CDR1 LNHNV and CDR2 YYDKDF (reference sequence). The CDR3 DNA follows: TGTGCCACCAGCAGAGATTATGGCGCGGCCAGCACAGATACGCAGTATTTT. It encodes CATSRDYGAASTDTQYF.

This clonotype was counted between two and nine times. The CDR3: CASSLFRGNTEAFF. The CDR3 nucleotides are TGTGCCAGCAGTTTGTTCAGGGGGAACACTGAAGCTTTCTTT. The gene calls are TRBV6-1 and TRBJ1-1; perhaps TRBD1 as D (6 bases). The CDR3 runs 14 residues. The V gene's germline CDR1 is MNHNS and CDR2 SASEGT. The V and J ends lost 5 bases and 1 base respectively, with 11 bases between them.

The table lists this clonotype with many counts. V and J are TRBV27 and TRBJ1-5; 8 bases match TRBD1. CDR1 MNHEY and CDR2 SMNVEV come from the germline V gene (reference sequence). V gave up 6 bases and J gave up 4 bases; unmatched junction bases: 5. CDR3 size: 14 residues. This chain's CDR3 is CASSFGQGNQPQHF. The CDR3 region has the DNA TGTGCCAGCAGCTTTGGACAGGGAAATCAGCCCCAGCATTTT.

This clonotype was recorded a few times. The V gene is TRBV4-3, the J gene TRBJ2-3; 8 bases line up with TRBD2. Per the germline V gene, CDR1 is LGHNA and CDR2 is YSLEER. This CDR3 is built from 18 residues. J lost 2 bases, V lost 0 bases, and 10 bases had no gene match. The CDR3 loop is CASSQDLIAGTFTDTQYF. The CDR3 nucleotides read TGCGCCAGCAGCCAAGATCTAATAGCGGGAACCTTCACAGATACGCAGTATTTT.

This clonotype turned up a few times. J is TRBJ1-5 and V is TRBV28; TRBD1 aligns across 10 bases. The CDR3 covers 17 residues. Trimming at V came to 3 bases and at J to 7 bases, leaving 12 bases not matched to a gene. Germline CDR1 reads MDHEN; CDR2 reads SYDVKM. This chain's CDR3 is CASSLSHETGGRQPQHF. CDR3 sequence (DNA): TGTGCCAGCAGTTTGTCCCACGAGACAGGGGGCAGACAGCCCCAGCATTTT.

This clonotype came up a few times. CDR3 residues: CASSQGTTGLGYNEQFF. CDR3 nucleotides: TGTGCCAGCAGCCAAGGGACGACAGGCCTGGGGTACAATGAGCAGTTCTTC. The chain couples TRBV3-1 to TRBJ2-1, with a tentative D call TRBD1 (6 bases). The V gene lost 1 base and the J gene lost 4 bases, with 17 bases spanning the gap. The CDR3 is 17 residues long. Per germline, CDR1 LGHDT and CDR2 YNNKEL (reference sequence).

This clonotype appeared many times. This chain joins TRBV6-2 or TRBV6-3 and TRBJ2-3; D is unclear. The CDR3 sequence is 14 residues long. Trimming took off 0 bases at V and 5 bases at J, with 9 bases between the two ends. CDR1 and CDR2 from the germline V gene are MNHEY and SVGEGT. The CDR3 nucleotides are TGTGCCAGCAGTTACTCGTTGGGCGGAGATACGCAGTATTTT. It is translated as CASSYSLGGDTQYF.

This clonotype was found a few times. The genes are TRBV5-6 and TRBJ1-1; D gene ambiguous. The germline V and J ends were trimmed by 4 bases and 0 bases, with 13 bases remaining between them. Germline assignment: CDR1 SGHDT and CDR2 YYEEEE. This CDR3 comprises 15 residues. The CDR3 is CASSLLRNMNTEAFF. CDR3 nucleotide sequence: TGTGCCAGCAGCCTCCTGCGAAACATGAACACTGAAGCTTTCTTT.

The rearrangement links TRBV7-9 to TRBJ1-1; the D gene is possibly TRBD1 (5 bases). CDR1 and CDR2 from the germline V gene are SEHNR and FQNEAQ (reference sequence). The CDR3 consists of 10 residues. V was trimmed by 11 bases and J by 11 bases, leaving 15 bases between them. CDR3 nucleotide sequence: TGTGCCGTTTTGGGTCCAGGGGCTTTCTTT. The encoded protein is CAVLGPGAFF.

This clonotype was counted ten times or more. The chain joins TRBV7-8 to TRBJ1-5; D not resolved. CDR3 length: 15 residues. V was pared by 5 bases and J by 10 bases, with 21 bases between. CDR1 and CDR2 (germline): SGHVS, FQNEAQ. DNA for the CDR3: TGTGCCAGCAGCCCACGGCCAGGAACCCGTGAACCCCAGCATTTT. It yields the protein CASSPRPGTREPQHF.

V and J are TRBV5-6 and TRBJ1-5; D is unresolved. CDR3 size: 14 residues. CDR1 SGHDT and CDR2 YYEEEE come from the germline V gene. The V and J ends lost 7 bases and 1 base respectively, with 12 bases between them. CDR3 in amino acids: CASHSYSSNQPQHF. The CDR3 DNA reads TGTGCCAGCCACAGTTATTCGAGCAATCAGCCCCAGCATTTT.

This chain uses TRBV19 with TRBJ2-2, with a tentative D call TRBD1 (6 bases). This CDR3 has 15 residues. Germline CDR1 LNHDA, CDR2 SQIVND (reference sequence). Trimming took 3 bases from V and 5 from J, leaving 13 bases between them. In DNA, the CDR3 is TGTGCCAGTAGTATCGTAGGGGGACAAACCGGGGAGCTGTTTTTT. Protein sequence: CASSIVGGQTGELFF.

This clonotype has just a few counts. The rearrangement links TRBV4-1 to TRBJ1-1; 8 nucleotides match TRBD1. Germline trimming cut 1 base from V and 6 bases from J; bases unmatched to any gene: 10. CDR1 MGHRA and CDR2 YSYEKL come from the germline V gene. This CDR3 region has 16 residues. The CDR3 sequence: CASSQGSGGKGAEAFF. CDR3 coding DNA: TGCGCCAGCAGCCAAGGATCAGGGGGCAAGGGCGCTGAAGCTTTCTTT.

This clonotype was seen more than once but under ten times. The CDR3 loop is CATSVSRQHSNQPQHF. The CDR3 nucleotides are TGTGCCACCAGCGTAAGCCGACAACATAGCAATCAGCCCCAGCATTTT. The gene calls are TRBV15 and TRBJ1-5; D is undetermined. From germline, CDR1 is LNHNV and CDR2 YYDKDF (reference sequence). The V end was cut by 5 bases, the J end by 0 bases, with 14 bases between. The CDR3 is made up of 16 amino acids.

This clonotype was observed many times. The chain is built from TRBV20-1 and TRBJ2-7; 9 bases are shared with TRBD1. Trimming removed 4 bases from V and 3 bases from J; junction bases left unmatched: 7. The CDR3 loop spans 14 amino acids. Germline CDR1 reads DFQATT; CDR2 reads SNEGSKA (reference sequence). CDR3 nucleotides: TGCAGTGCTACCCCCCGGGACAGGGACTACGAGCAGTACTTC. Its protein product is CSATPRDRDYEQYF.

This clonotype was seen many times. This chain links TRBV7-2 with TRBJ2-2; 7 positions agree with TRBD1. Germline V gene data show CDR1 as SGHTA and CDR2 as FQGNSA. V trimming: 5 bases; J trimming: 1 base; junction bases outside the gene matches: 4. The CDR3 has 15 amino acids. CDR3 residues: CASSPDRRNTGELFF. The CDR3 DNA reads as TGTGCCAGCAGCCCGGACAGGAGGAACACCGGGGAGCTGTTTTTT.

The table lists this clonotype with a few counts. The V call is TRBV5-1, the J call TRBJ2-2, with TRBD1 matching 7 bases. Germline assignment: CDR1 SGHRS and CDR2 YFSETQ. This CDR3 spans 16 amino acids. V trimming: 0 bases; J trimming: 1 base; junction bases outside the gene matches: 3. For the CDR3, the DNA is TGCGCCAGCAGCTTGGGACGGACAGGGAACACCGGGGAGCTGTTTTTT. Protein: CASSLGRTGNTGELFF.

This clonotype was seen more than once but under ten times. V usage is TRBV20-1 and J usage is TRBJ2-5; D might be TRBD1 or TRBD2, each matching 5 bases. V lost 1 base, J lost 5 bases, and 23 bases lay in between. Per the germline V gene, CDR1 is DFQATT and CDR2 is SNEGSKA (reference sequence). There are 17 residues in the CDR3. The CDR3 loop is CSARVIRRDSGEETQYF. In nucleotides, the CDR3 is TGCAGTGCTAGAGTAATCAGGCGTGACAGTGGGGAGGAGACCCAGTACTTC.

This chain joins TRBV25-1 and TRBJ2-1; no clear D gene. Germline values: CDR1 MGHDK, CDR2 SYGVNS. The CDR3 covers 17 residues. Trimming took off 0 bases at V and 4 bases at J, with 16 bases between the two ends. CDR3 nucleotides: TGTGCCAGCAGTGAATACTTTACAGAAGTTTTATACAATGAGCAGTTCTTC. Residues: CASSEYFTEVLYNEQFF.

This clonotype occurred many times. The rearrangement links TRBV7-9 to TRBJ2-7, with 7 bases identical to TRBD2. The CDR3 extends over 13 amino acids. The V segment lost 5 bases and the J segment 3 bases; nucleotides outside the gene matches: 4. Germline CDR1 reads SEHNR; CDR2 reads FQNEAQ (reference sequence). The CDR3 here is CASSPRGGYEQYF. The CDR3 DNA reads TGTGCCAGCAGCCCCCGCGGGGGCTACGAGCAGTACTTC.

This chain links TRBV7-3 with TRBJ2-3; a possible D gene is TRBD2 (6 bases). Trimming shortened V by 0 bases and J by 5 bases, and 12 bases separated the two germline ends. Germline lookup yields CDR1 SGHTA and CDR2 FQGTGA. There are 15 residues in the CDR3. CDR3 in amino acids: CASSLTGDGRDTQYF. The CDR3 nucleotides read TGTGCCAGCAGCTTAACAGGGGACGGGAGAGATACGCAGTATTTT.

There are many counts of this clonotype. The junction differs from germline at one of its ends, possibly a read error. V gene TRBV7-7 combines with J gene TRBJ2-7; D remains ambiguous. The length of the CDR3 is 13 residues. CDR1 is SSHAT, CDR2 FNYEAQ, per germline (reference sequence). The CDR3 nucleotides are TGTGCTAGCAGCTTAGATCAGGACGGGGAGCAGTACTTC. Encoded protein: CASSLDQDGEQYF.

V usage is TRBV20-1 and J usage is TRBJ2-3; 11 bases map to TRBD1. V trimming: 3 bases; J trimming: 4 bases; junction bases outside the gene matches: 3. The CDR3 is made up of 14 amino acids. Germline V CDR1 and CDR2: DFQATT, SNEGSKA (reference sequence). For the CDR3, the DNA is TGCAGTGCTAGCGGGACAGGGGGAGCAGATACGCAGTATTTT. This encodes CSASGTGGADTQYF.